The rows below give T cell receptor beta chains drawn from one sample of a study of blood T cell repertoires in COVID-19. Measured with immunoSEQ multiplex PCR; TCRdb has only the in-frame clones, and not every one. The sample contains around 87,000 clones, 75% to 85% of which appear only once. Source material: peripheral blood. These receptor sequences come from an elderly woman with acute or convalescent COVID-19. CDR3s include the opening cysteine and the closing phenylalanine or tryptophan.

len,v_gene,j_gene,CDR3aa
15,TRBV19,TRBJ2-1,CATGVGQLNYNEQFF
15,TRBV5-1,TRBJ2-7,CASSLATGTESSMYF
15,TRBV21-1,TRBJ2-7,CASSKAYRGLRKFSF
15,TRBV6-5,TRBJ2-4,CARLITGVAKNIQYF
20,TRBV7-6,TRBJ2-6,CASSSDTPGTGTSGANVLTF
13,TRBV12-3/TRBV12-4,TRBJ2-7,CASSDRVRYEQYF
14,TRBV18,TRBJ2-3,CASSPGPGADTQYF
16,TRBV19,TRBJ2-3,CASTRSTSGHTDTQYF
13,TRBV5-1,TRBJ2-5,CASRGTEQETQYF
13,TRBV28,TRBJ1-1,CASSYRVNTEAFF
13,TRBV7-6,TRBJ1-1,CASSFRLGTEAFF
14,TRBV12-5,TRBJ2-2,CASRTSGGTGELFF
19,TRBV24-1,TRBJ2-1,CATSDFRDSLFTYSHEQFF
14,TRBV27,TRBJ2-2,CASRRLANTGELFF
14,TRBV28,TRBJ1-5,CASSRRDSNQPQHF
15,TRBV7-2,TRBJ2-1,CASSRGTSGDNEQFF
15,TRBV6-5,TRBJ1-5,CASSYSVRGGQPQHF
15,TRBV5-6,TRBJ2-5,CASSPLRDREETQYF
16,TRBV27,TRBJ2-7,CASSRFKAGVRYEQYF
15,TRBV5-1,TRBJ2-5,CASSLAETRRETQYF
13,TRBV24-1,TRBJ1-1,CATSSWSGDPISF
18,TRBV5-1,TRBJ1-5,CASSLAPTGGESNQPQHF
16,TRBV9,TRBJ2-3,CASSVELAGAADTQYF
18,TRBV6-2/TRBV6-3,TRBJ1-3,CASSRGQLKGLSGNTIYF
15,TRBV6-2/TRBV6-3,TRBJ1-6,CASSNPTGGRSPLHF
13,TRBV12-3/TRBV12-4,TRBJ1-2,CASSFRDRDGYTF
15,TRBV7-9,TRBJ1-2,CASSPESNRLYGYTF
12,TRBV3-1/TRBV3-2,TRBJ1-1,CASSQANTEAFF